The present entry profiles one T cell receptor (beta chain) with its context. Antigen: not known. Treg sorting used a CD4+CD25+CD127-/low gate. Germline V gene sequence: CDR1 ENHRY, CDR2 SYGVKD. V lost 6 bases, J lost 1 base, and 11 bases stayed unmatched. The CDR3 length is 17 residues. Constant-region reverse primers amplified full-length variable regions, followed by semi-nested Nested Universal Primer A PCR. TCRdb passed the 5' RACE reads through MiXCR, listing each CDR3 protein once. The top ten hold approximately 4.1% of the sample, which has 5,500 to 8,000 distinct CDR3 sequences, about three quarters seen once. Findings of the study overall: Tumor Tregs overlapped most with tumor, then blood, naive CD4+ cells.

This sequence was found in a female donor with breast cancer. The specimen was tumor-infiltrating Tregs sorted from the breast tumor. The gene calls are TRBV10-3 and TRBJ1-5; 8 bases map to TRBD1. CDR3 DNA: TGTGCCATCAGCCCACCGGACAGGGACTGGAGCAATCAGCCCCAGCATTTT. It specifies CAISPPDRDWSNQPQHF.